This TCR beta chain was retrieved from a study of T-cell memory formation after mild COVID-19. The overall study: TCR clusters were mostly confined to one donor each.

Study-wide results and caveats: In second-wave clones peaking day 37, SARS-CoV-2 specificity remained unconfirmed. Pre-infection memory showed some responding clones, and this suggested that cross-reactive memory joined. Contracting CD4+ clones were located mainly in CM and EM, and CD8+ clones in EMRA.

This clonotype was picked up a small number of times. Its specificity is not known. TCRdb fed the 5' RACE reads into MiXCR, producing one record per CDR3 protein. Counted here are more than 350,000 distinct CDR3 sequences, more than 15% occurring once; the ten biggest clones make up approximately 21%. This CDR3 spans 13 amino acids. V shed 4 bases and J shed 5 bases, with 11 bases lying between them. Per germline, CDR1 MNHEY and CDR2 SVGEGT. Specimen: PBMCs or a T cell subset sorted from them (not recorded which). This sequence originates from a man aged 18 to 29 who had mild COVID-19 (a few samples of this study predate the infection). Cell type and time point are not known. V is TRBV6-2 or TRBV6-3 and J is TRBJ2-5; D possibly corresponds to TRBD2 (5 bases). The CDR3 DNA follows: TGTGCCAGCAGTTCGGGTAGCGTCGAGACCCAGTACTTC. Amino acid sequence: CASSSGSVETQYF.